The entry below gives a single T cell receptor beta chain sequence along with its context. This specimen belongs to a study of T cell repertoires in cytomegalovirus infection. TCRdb reanalysed the reads using MiXCR and keeps one entry per CDR3 protein. This table holds nearly 550,000 distinct CDR3 sequences, more than 15% found once. V gave up 4 bases and J gave up 3 bases; unmatched junction bases: 10. The germline V gene has CDR1 SGDLS and CDR2 YYNGEE. The CDR3 is made up of 16 amino acids. The sequencing input was CD8+ T cells from PBMCs. The sequence derives from a human donor in good health (CMV status not recorded). Some clones in this sample may be carry-over from other donors' samples. The rearrangement uses TRBV9 and TRBJ1-2, with TRBD1 matching 9 bases. CDR3 nucleotide sequence: TGTGCCAGCAGCACCCCGGGACAGGGATTTTACTATGGCTACACCTTC. Protein product: CASSTPGQGFYYGYTF. The full variable domain, with the rest looked up from reference TRBV9 and TRBJ1-2, is DSGVTQTPKHLITATGQRVTLRCSPRSGDLSVYWYQQSLDQGLQFLIQYYNGEERAKGNILERFSAQQFPDLHSELNLSSLELGDSALYFCASSTPGQGFYYGYTFGSGTRLTVV.